Listed below are T cell receptor beta chains from one sample, sequenced in a study of blood T cell repertoires in COVID-19. Sequenced by immunoSEQ multiplex PCR; TCRdb stores in-frame clones only, minus some. The sample consists of approximately 76,000 clones, roughly four fifths of them appearing once. The sample taken for sequencing was peripheral blood. These receptors all come from a man in his fifties with acute or convalescent COVID-19. The conserved cysteine and the conserved F or W are not part of the CDR3 here. Fields, in order: CDR3 length, V gene, CDR3 protein.

length: 11
V: TRBV3-1/TRBV3-2
CDR3: ASSPGTGNGYT

length: 12
V: TRBV28
CDR3: ASSLPSGSLEQY

length: 13
V: TRBV19
CDR3: ASSRTSGGGETQY

length: 13
V: TRBV3-1/TRBV3-2
CDR3: ASSQGTGGVQPQH

length: 11
V: TRBV4-2
CDR3: ASSQGLAGASY

length: 13
V: TRBV5-6
CDR3: ASSLPGSLDYGYT

length: 14
V: TRBV7-9
CDR3: ASSLAGGRRADEQF

length: 13
V: TRBV7-9
CDR3: ASSSWTSGSYEQY

length: 13
V: TRBV9
CDR3: ASSSGQGAETEAF

length: 12
V: TRBV2
CDR3: ASSAAGKRDTQY

length: 12
V: TRBV27
CDR3: ASSFSRPNEKLF

length: 16
V: TRBV4-2
CDR3: ASSQVAAGGGAEDTQY

length: 14
V: TRBV25-1
CDR3: ASSESWVPAGEKLF